The sequence of this T cell receptor beta chain was determined in a study of CD8+ T cells in alopecia areata. General observations from the study: Compared with normal scalp, lesional scalp had higher clonality and more expanded CD8+ clones. Scalp repertoires also include resident alphabeta T cells from normal skin.

Peripheral blood samples and lesional scalp punch biopsies were obtained from alopecia areata patients. The authors extracted RNA and reverse transcribed it into cDNA as the sequencing template. The repertoire was sequenced with immunoSEQ multiplex PCR; TCRdb's copy has only in-frame clones and lacks some. The sample contains about 12,000 clones, more than 55% of which appear only once. Comments on this clone: What it binds is unknown.

The sample comprised skin. The source of this sequence is a human donor with alopecia areata.

CDR3 amino acids: CASSLNGGWAKNIQYF. In DNA, the CDR3 is TGTGCCAGCAGCCTCAATGGGGGGTGGGCCAAAAACATTCAGTACTTC. The rearrangement links TRBV5-6 to TRBJ2-4, with D maybe TRBD2 (6 bases). This CDR3 spans 16 amino acids. Germline CDR1 is SGHDT and CDR2 is YYEEEE. With 4 bases removed from V and 1 base from J, the gap between germline ends came to 15 bases.